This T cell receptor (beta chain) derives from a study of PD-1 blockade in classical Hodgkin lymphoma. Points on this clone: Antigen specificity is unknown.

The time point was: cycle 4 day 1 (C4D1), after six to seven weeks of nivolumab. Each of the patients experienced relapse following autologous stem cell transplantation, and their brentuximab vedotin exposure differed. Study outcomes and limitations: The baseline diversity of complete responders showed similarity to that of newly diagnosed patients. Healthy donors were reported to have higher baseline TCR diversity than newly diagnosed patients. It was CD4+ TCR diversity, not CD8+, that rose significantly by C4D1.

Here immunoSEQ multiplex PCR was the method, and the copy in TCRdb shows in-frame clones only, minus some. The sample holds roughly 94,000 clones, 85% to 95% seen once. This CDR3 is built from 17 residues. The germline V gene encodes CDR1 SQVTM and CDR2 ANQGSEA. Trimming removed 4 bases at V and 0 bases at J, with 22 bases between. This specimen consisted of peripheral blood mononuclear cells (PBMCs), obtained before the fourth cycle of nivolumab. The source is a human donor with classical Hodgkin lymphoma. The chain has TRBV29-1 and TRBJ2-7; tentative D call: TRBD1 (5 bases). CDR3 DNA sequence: TGCAGCGTTGTAGGACAACGGTCGACTTTCGTCTCCTACGAGCAGTACTTC. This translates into CSVVGQRSTFVSYEQYF.